This record concerns one T cell receptor (beta chain) sequence. Per the study methods: The assay estimated nucleated cells by amplifying reference gene primers. Here immunoSEQ multiplex PCR was the method, and the copy in TCRdb shows in-frame clones only, minus some. V and J calls and clone size are those listed in that table; D and trimming were worked out from the DNA. The sample yields around 110,000 clones, 82% seen once. The data stem from a study of blood T cell repertoires in COVID-19. Study-level background: COVID-19 samples collected from the United States, Italy and Spain covered acute and convalescent phases.

The germline gives CDR1 MGHRA, CDR2 YSYEKL. The CDR3 runs to 14 residues. V lost 1 base to trimming and J lost 2 bases, with 9 bases between them. Source material: peripheral blood. The receptor's source is a man aged 70-80 years with acute or convalescent COVID-19. V usage is TRBV4-1 and J usage is TRBJ2-7; D is perhaps TRBD2 (5 bases). The CDR3 here is CASSQAGFPYEQYF. Written as DNA, the CDR3 is TGCGCCAGCAGCCAAGCGGGATTCCCCTACGAGCAGTACTTC.